Listed here are 15 T cell receptor beta chains from one sample, sequenced in a study of shared clonotypes between healthy human individuals. TCRdb's table, derived via immunoSEQ multiplex PCR, lists solely in-frame clones and lacks some. Of hundreds of thousands of clones listed, approximately 96% are singletons. The naive CD8 subset, CD45RO-negative cells positively selected for CCR7, excluded terminally differentiated effector memory CD45RA+ cells. The sample consisted of naive CD8+ T cells sorted from blood. These receptors were obtained from a woman in her twenties or thirties in good health.

The CDR3 loop reads CASRSTSRGEQFF. The CDR3, as DNA: TGTGCCAGCAGATCTACTAGTAGGGGAGAGCAGTTCTTC. The chain combines TRBV28 with TRBJ2-1; possibly TRBD1 or TRBD2 for D (5 bases each). The ends were cut back, 6 bases at V and 10 bases at J, with 16 bases in the middle. There are 13 residues in the CDR3. Per germline, CDR1 MDHEN and CDR2 SYDVKM.

The chain carries TRBV2 and TRBJ2-7; the match to TRBD2 covers 7 bases. Germline values: CDR1 SNHLY, CDR2 FYNNEI. The V segment lost 7 bases and the J segment 6 bases; nucleotides outside the gene matches: 6. The CDR3 contains 12 residues. The DNA of the CDR3 is TGTGCCAGCAATCCCGCGGGGGTCGAGCAGTACTTC. As protein: CASNPAGVEQYF.

The gene calls are TRBV19 and TRBJ1-5, with 7 nucleotides matching TRBD1. V shed 6 bases, J shed 2 bases, and the junction held 7 bases outside the gene matches. Per germline, CDR1 LNHDA and CDR2 SQIVND (reference sequence). The CDR3 has 15 residues. CDR3 bases: TGTGCCAGTAGCCAAAGGGGGCTGGGCAATCAGCCCCAGCATTTT. It translates to CASSQRGLGNQPQHF. Drawing the rest from reference TRBV19 and TRBJ1-5, the complete variable domain is DGGITQSPKYLFRKEGQNVTLSCEQNLNHDAMYWYRQDPGQGLRLIYYSQIVNDFQKGDIAEGYSVSREKKESFPLTVTSAQKNPTAFYLCASSQRGLGNQPQHFGDGTRLSIL.

This sequence joins TRBV5-4 and TRBJ2-5; TRBD1 is a possible D gene (5 bases). Germline CDR1 is SGHNT and CDR2 is YYREEE (reference sequence). The CDR3 spans 14 residues. Between the trimmed V and J ends, which lost 3 bases and 2 bases, there was a span of 11 bases. This chain's CDR3 is CASSSWSGQETQYF. The CDR3, as DNA: TGTGCCAGCAGCTCTTGGTCAGGGCAAGAGACCCAGTACTTC.

This CDR3 is CASSQDRLAGAYEQYF. The CDR3 coding sequence is TGTGCCAGCAGCCAAGACCGCCTGGCGGGGGCCTACGAGCAGTACTTC. The rearrangement links TRBV4-2 to TRBJ2-7; TRBD2 matches 7 bases. V shed 0 bases and J 2 bases; nucleotides not matched to a gene: 7. Germline lookup yields CDR1 LGHNA and CDR2 YNFKEQ. This CDR3 spans 16 amino acids.

This clone has only one observation. The V gene is TRBV27, the J gene TRBJ2-7; D gene uncertain. V was shortened by 6 bases and J by 7 bases, with 19 bases between the two germline ends. The germline V gene has CDR1 MNHEY and CDR2 SMNVEV (reference sequence). The CDR3 contains 14 residues. The CDR3 region is CASSSRGSLGEQYF. CDR3 DNA: TGTGCCAGCAGCTCGAGAGGTTCCCTGGGTGAGCAGTACTTC.

The gene calls are TRBV29-1 and TRBJ2-5; TRBD2 matches at 7 bases. The CDR3 is made up of 16 amino acids. Looked up from germline, CDR1 is SQVTM and CDR2 is ANQGSEA. Germline trimming cut 6 bases from V and 5 bases from J; bases unmatched to any gene: 18. The CDR3 is CSVAAGAAGRQETQYF. The CDR3, as DNA: TGCAGCGTCGCCGCGGGAGCGGCGGGGCGTCAGGAGACCCAGTACTTC.

J is TRBJ2-2 and V is TRBV19, with 7 positions matching TRBD1. After removal of 9 bases from V and 4 bases from J, the junction contained 17 bases not matched to a gene. CDR3 size: 17 residues. CDR1 LNHDA and CDR2 SQIVND come from the germline V gene (reference sequence). The CDR3 region is CASHTSPGTELTGELFF. The CDR3 DNA reads as TGTGCCAGCCATACCTCTCCCGGGACAGAGCTCACCGGGGAGCTGTTTTTT.

Here the CDR3 DNA reads TGTGCCAGCAGCTTGGCCGTAGCCTTTGGGATGAACACTGAAGCTTTCTTT. Protein product: CASSLAVAFGMNTEAFF. This rearrangement joins TRBV5-5 to TRBJ1-1, with D unresolved. Germline V gene sequence: CDR1 SGHKS, CDR2 YYEKEE (reference sequence). The germline V and J ends were trimmed by 0 bases and 0 bases, with 15 bases remaining between them. The CDR3 loop spans 17 amino acids.

The V call is TRBV30, the J call TRBJ1-2, with 9 bases lining up with TRBD1. The V gene end was trimmed by 3 bases and the J gene end by 7 bases; junction bases not matched to a gene: 9. The CDR3 runs to 14 residues. Per the germline V gene, CDR1 is GTSNPN and CDR2 is SVGIG (reference sequence). The CDR3 sequence: CAWSPGQGPFGYTF. CDR3 sequence (DNA): TGTGCCTGGAGCCCCGGACAGGGGCCTTTTGGCTACACCTTC.

The chain has TRBV6-5 and TRBJ1-5; D gene ambiguous. Germline loops: CDR1 MNHEY, CDR2 SVGAGI. The CDR3 extends over 15 amino acids. Trimming pared 4 bases from V and 0 bases from J, leaving 10 bases between. CDR3 in amino acids: CASSSTGNSNQPQHF. The CDR3 DNA reads TGTGCCAGCAGTTCCACCGGCAATAGCAATCAGCCCCAGCATTTT.

The chain has TRBV28 and TRBJ1-3; D perhaps matches TRBD1 (5 bases). Trimming removed 6 bases at V and 8 bases at J, with 17 bases between. CDR3 size: 14 residues. Germline CDR1 is MDHEN and CDR2 is SYDVKM. The CDR3 DNA reads as TGTGCCAGCAGCCCTGCTGGGGGAACCGACACCATATATTTT. This encodes CASSPAGGTDTIYF.

The chain links TRBV28 to TRBJ2-7; D remains ambiguous. Germline loops: CDR1 MDHEN, CDR2 SYDVKM. The CDR3 loop spans 15 amino acids. V was trimmed by 3 bases and J by 1 base, leaving 13 bases between them. The CDR3 region has the DNA TGTGCCAGCAGTTTTTCGGCAGCTCCATCCTACGAGCAGTACTTC. Its translation is CASSFSAAPSYEQYF.

V usage is TRBV9 and J usage is TRBJ2-7; D unclear. The germline V and J ends were trimmed by 0 bases and 0 bases, with 7 bases remaining between them. Germline assignment: CDR1 SGDLS and CDR2 YYNGEE. This CDR3 region has 14 residues. CDR3 nucleotides: TGTGCCAGCAGCGTAGCTGACGGCTCCTACGAGCAGTACTTC. Encoded protein: CASSVADGSYEQYF.

The V and J genes are TRBV7-9 and TRBJ1-1, with D unclear. The CDR3 consists of 14 residues. Trimming stripped 7 bases from V and 7 bases from J, with 19 bases between. Germline V gene lookup returns CDR1 SEHNR and CDR2 FQNEAQ (reference sequence). For the CDR3, the DNA is TGTGCCAGCAACCCCGTGGGTGGAGATGATGAAGCTTTCTTT. It is translated as CASNPVGGDDEAFF.